This TCR beta chain comes out of a study of T cell responses to AZD1222 COVID-19 vaccine. Whole-study findings and limits: Only after the peak T cell response were repertoires sampled. The number of AZD1222 recipients seropositive at baseline was only 6 or 7. A rise in Spike-specific TCR breadth and depth followed two AZD1222 doses. White British ancestry dominated among donors, who included more females, and clonal diversity was possibly underestimated.

This clone was observed a few times. The antigen is undetermined. Data came from immunoSEQ multiplex PCR; TCRdb stores just in-frame clones and leaves some out. Among under 70,000 clones, 76% were seen once, and the ten largest hold roughly 13%. The CDR3 length is 12 residues. Germline CDR1 reads MGHRA; CDR2 reads YSYEKL. V was shortened by 6 bases and J by 10 bases, with 13 bases between the two germline ends. The receptor comes from an adult in good health. The gene calls are TRBV4-1 and TRBJ2-1, with a weak D call TRBD1 (5 bases). The sequenced sample was peripheral blood, obtained on day 0 of AZD1222 vaccination. CDR3 in amino acids: CASRSSGYEQFF. CDR3 in DNA: TGCGCCAGCAGATCTTCAGGGTACGAGCAGTTCTTC.